This TCR beta chain came from a study of a mutant IDH1 vaccine in newly diagnosed glioma. With 4 bases removed from V and 9 bases from J, the gap between germline ends came to 20 bases. From germline, CDR1 is SGDLS and CDR2 YYNGEE. This CDR3 has 15 residues. The data were produced by immunoSEQ multiplex PCR, yet TCRdb's version contains in-frame clones alone and is incomplete. There are around 100,000 clones in the sample; roughly 90% occur only once, and 0.55% to 0.7% lies in the top ten. Points on this clone: Its antigen is unidentified.

The time point was: week 11, during vaccination. Each vaccine dose was 300 ug of mutant IDH1 20-mer peptide, with topical imiquimod. The material was PBMCs, obtained from a glioma patient whose treatment included an IDH1 peptide vaccine. V usage is TRBV9 and J usage is TRBJ2-1; either TRBD1 or TRBD2 may fit D (5 bases each). This clonotype originated in a woman in her forties or fifties with glioma. CDR3 nucleotides: TGTGCCAGCAGCCCCCTATTGGGGGAGAGTAGTGAGCAGTTCTTC. Protein product: CASSPLLGESSEQFF.